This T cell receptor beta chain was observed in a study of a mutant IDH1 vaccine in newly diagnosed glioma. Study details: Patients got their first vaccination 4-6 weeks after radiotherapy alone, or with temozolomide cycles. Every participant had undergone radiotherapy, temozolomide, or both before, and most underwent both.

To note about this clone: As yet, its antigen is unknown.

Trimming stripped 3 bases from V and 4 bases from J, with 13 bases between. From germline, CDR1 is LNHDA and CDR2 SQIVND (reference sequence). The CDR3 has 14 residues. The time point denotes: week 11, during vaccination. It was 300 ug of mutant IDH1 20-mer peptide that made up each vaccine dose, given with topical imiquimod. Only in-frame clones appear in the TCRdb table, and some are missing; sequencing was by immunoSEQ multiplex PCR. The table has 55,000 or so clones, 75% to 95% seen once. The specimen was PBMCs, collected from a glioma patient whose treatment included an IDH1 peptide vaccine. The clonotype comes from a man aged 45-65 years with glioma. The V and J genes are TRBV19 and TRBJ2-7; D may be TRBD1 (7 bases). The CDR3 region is CASSMTAGGYEQYF. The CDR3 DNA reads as TGTGCCAGTAGTATGACGGCAGGGGGGTACGAGCAGTACTTC.